The 22 T cell receptor beta chains below all came from one sample that was sequenced in a study of Graves' ophthalmopathy and Graves' hyperthyroidism. The TCR beta CDR3 regions underwent amplification from RNA transcripts. Second-round multiplex PCR followed a first-round RT-PCR using HTBI primers. Each CDR3 protein is one row after TCRdb ran MiXCR on the multiplex PCR reads. The table includes 150,000 to 200,000 distinct CDR3 sequences, under 45% detected once. The sample comprised peripheral blood. These receptors originate from a man under 40 with Graves' ophthalmopathy.

This clonotype appeared a few times. The chain couples TRBV6-5 to TRBJ2-7, with TRBD1 identical over 8 bases. Germline CDR1 MNHEY, CDR2 SVGAGI. The CDR3 length is 14 residues. The V segment lost 4 bases and the J segment 5 bases; nucleotides outside the gene matches: 7. CDR3 in amino acids: CASSSGGGYHEQYF. CDR3 DNA: TGTGCCAGCAGTTCAGGGGGCGGCTATCACGAGCAGTACTTC.

The chain uses TRBV7-2 and TRBJ1-1; no definite D call. This CDR3 is built from 13 residues. The V and J ends lost 0 bases and 4 bases respectively, with 6 bases between them. Germline V gene lookup returns CDR1 SGHTA and CDR2 FQGNSA. The CDR3: CASSLALSTEAFF. CDR3 sequence (DNA): TGTGCCAGCAGCTTAGCCCTCAGCACTGAAGCTTTCTTT.

This clonotype was observed at least ten times. The rearrangement joins TRBV7-8 to TRBJ2-7; 9 bases agree with TRBD2. This CDR3 region has 17 residues. CDR1 is SGHVS and CDR2 is FQNEAQ in the germline V gene. V was pared by 4 bases and J by 2 bases, with 12 bases of the junction left unmatched. The CDR3, as DNA: TGTGCCAGCAGCTATAGTATTGGCGGGAGGGCCCCCTACGAGCAGTACTTC. Protein product: CASSYSIGGRAPYEQYF.

The chain couples TRBV9 to TRBJ2-7; TRBD2 matches 7 bases. Germline assignment: CDR1 SGDLS and CDR2 YYNGEE. The CDR3 runs to 13 residues. The V gene end was trimmed by 2 bases and the J gene end by 7 bases; junction bases not matched to a gene: 6. The CDR3: CASSVTWGGEQYF. The CDR3 DNA is TGTGCCAGCAGCGTCACCTGGGGGGGGGAGCAGTACTTC.

This clonotype was recorded at least ten times. J is TRBJ2-5 and V is TRBV6-5; D unclear. Trimming left V 0 bases short and J 5 bases short, with 10 bases between. Germline V gene sequence: CDR1 MNHEY, CDR2 SVGAGI. The CDR3 runs to 14 residues. CDR3 in DNA: TGTGCCAGCAGTTACTCGGGTATTGAGGAGACCCAGTACTTC. Its translation is CASSYSGIEETQYF.

V usage is TRBV20-1 and J usage is TRBJ1-5; 11 bases match TRBD1. The V gene's germline CDR1 is DFQATT and CDR2 SNEGSKA (reference sequence). The CDR3 has 17 residues. V trimming: 0 bases; J trimming: 4 bases; junction bases outside the gene matches: 8. CDR3 in DNA: TGCAGTGCTAGAGACCTAATGGGGACAGGGGGAAATCAGCCCCAGCATTTT. Translating it yields CSARDLMGTGGNQPQHF.

This chain links TRBV6-1 with TRBJ1-1; the D is unclear. The V gene lost 0 bases and the J gene lost 10 bases, with 12 bases spanning the gap. CDR1 is MNHNS, CDR2 SASEGT, per germline. The CDR3 is 13 residues long. The CDR3 loop reads CASSEALMYTAFF. CDR3 nucleotides: TGTGCCAGCAGTGAAGCGCTTATGTATACAGCTTTCTTT.

This clonotype appeared many times. The genes are TRBV24-1 and TRBJ2-5; 9 nucleotides agree with TRBD2. Trimming removed 4 bases from V and 0 bases from J; junction bases left unmatched: 8. The CDR3 runs to 17 residues. In germline, CDR1 is KGHDR, CDR2 SFDVKD. Written as DNA, the CDR3 is TGTGCCACCAGTGAAATTGGGACTAGCACCGACCAAGAGACCCAGTACTTC. This codes for CATSEIGTSTDQETQYF.

This clonotype was observed many times. The genes are TRBV6-2 or TRBV6-3 and TRBJ2-5, with D perhaps matching TRBD1 (6 bases). Germline assignment: CDR1 MNHEY and CDR2 SVGEGT. The CDR3 totals 14 residues. The V end was cut by 3 bases, the J end by 5 bases, with 13 bases between. CDR3 sequence: CASSYQGPRETQYF. The DNA for the CDR3 is TGTGCCAGCAGTTATCAGGGGCCACGGGAGACCCAGTACTTC.

Regarding this clonotype: Germline is not matched at one junction end, which may reflect a read error. This chain uses TRBV6-1 with TRBJ2-7; D gene unclear. Germline V gene data show CDR1 as MNHNS and CDR2 as SASEGT. The CDR3 spans 14 residues. Here the CDR3 DNA reads TGTGCCAGCAGTGGTCAGATCCAATCCTACGAGCAGCACTTC. It yields the protein CASSGQIQSYEQHF.

This clonotype has a count of ten or more. This chain joins TRBV24-1 and TRBJ2-5; D may correspond to TRBD1 or TRBD2 (5 bases each). Per the germline V gene, CDR1 is KGHDR and CDR2 is SFDVKD. The CDR3 consists of 15 residues. Deletions cut 5 bases from V and 6 bases from J, with 18 bases between. The CDR3 region is CATSALGPGSQTQYF. CDR3 sequence (DNA): TGTGCCACCAGTGCCCTGGGACCAGGCAGTCAGACCCAGTACTTC.

The chain has TRBV6-2 or TRBV6-3 and TRBJ1-2; D uncertain. CDR3 size: 13 residues. With 7 bases removed from V and 1 base from J, the gap between germline ends came to 10 bases. Germline V lookup: CDR1 MNHEY, CDR2 SVGEGT. CDR3 coding DNA: TGTGCCAGCAAGGGCAGAAATAACTATGGCTACACCTTC. As protein: CASKGRNNYGYTF.

The chain recombines TRBV28 with TRBJ2-5; D ambiguous. The DNA end is more similar to TRBJ2-7, so the J call may be wrong. The CDR3 totals 13 residues. Germline CDR1 and CDR2: MDHEN and SYDVKM. In DNA form, the CDR3 reads TGTGCCAGCAGTTACTCGTGGGGCTACGAGCAGTACTTC. Residues: CASSYSWGYEQYF.

This clonotype was counted many times. The J gene is TRBJ2-3, the V gene TRBV29-1, with 10 bases fitting TRBD2. Germline values: CDR1 SQVTM, CDR2 ANQGSEA. The CDR3 has 14 residues. Trimming at V came to 6 bases and at J to 10 bases, leaving 13 bases not matched to a gene. CDR3 in DNA: TGCAGCGTAATTCTAGCGGGAGTTAATCAGGCGCAGTATTTT. Translated: CSVILAGVNQAQYF.

The rearrangement links TRBV7-2 to TRBJ1-3; no firm D call. This CDR3 is 15 amino acids long. Germline V gives CDR1 SGHTA, CDR2 FQGNSA. V shed 5 bases and J shed 4 bases, with 15 bases lying between them. CDR3 protein: CASSTRSQAGNTIYF. For the CDR3, the DNA is TGTGCCAGCAGCACCAGGTCTCAAGCAGGAAACACCATATATTTT.

This clonotype was detected many times. This chain uses TRBV6-2 or TRBV6-3 with TRBJ2-7, with TRBD2 identical over 13 bases. V gave up 6 bases and J gave up 2 bases; unmatched junction bases: 10. Germline CDR1 is MNHEY and CDR2 is SVGEGT. The length of the CDR3 is 17 residues. DNA of the CDR3: TGTGCCAGCAGGCGTCAACACGGACTAGCGGGGGCCTACGAGCAGTACTTC. Its protein is CASRRQHGLAGAYEQYF.

This clonotype appeared a few times. The CDR3 region is CASSPGLGESGANVLTF. The CDR3 bases are TGTGCCAGCAGCCCGGGACTAGGAGAATCGGGGGCCAACGTCCTGACTTTC. The gene calls are TRBV27 and TRBJ2-6; 8 bases line up with TRBD2. The V gene's germline CDR1 is MNHEY and CDR2 SMNVEV (reference sequence). With 6 bases clipped from V and 4 bases from J, the junction kept 11 bases outside the gene matches. This CDR3 is 17 amino acids long.

The chain links TRBV5-1 to TRBJ1-6, with 9 positions matching TRBD1. Germline V CDR1 and CDR2: SGHRS, YFSETQ. With V trimmed by 0 bases and J by 8 bases, 3 bases remained unmatched. This CDR3 comprises 15 residues. The CDR3 protein is CASSLGGQGYSPLHF. Here the CDR3 DNA reads TGCGCCAGCAGCTTGGGGGGACAGGGTTATTCACCCCTCCACTTT.

This clonotype was picked up a small number of times. The rearrangement links TRBV11-2 to TRBJ2-7, with D possibly TRBD1 on 6 matching bases. Trimming took 0 bases from V and 3 from J, leaving 12 bases between them. The CDR3 is made up of 15 amino acids. The germline V gene encodes CDR1 SGHAT and CDR2 FQNNGV. The CDR3 loop is CASSLDRQGHYEQYF. In DNA form, the CDR3 reads TGTGCCAGCAGCTTAGATCGGCAGGGGCACTACGAGCAGTACTTC.

By share, this clonotype ranks as medium-sized. This chain connects TRBV6-2 or TRBV6-3 to TRBJ1-5, with 10 bases lining up with TRBD1. This CDR3 is 15 amino acids long. From germline, CDR1 is MNHEY and CDR2 SVGEGT. Unmatched junction bases numbered 6, after V lost 4 bases and J lost 6 bases. CDR3 sequence (DNA): TGTGCCAGCAGTTGGGGGACAGGGGAAGCTCAGCCCCAGCATTTT. Translated: CASSWGTGEAQPQHF.

This clonotype was seen many times. The genes are TRBV6-5 and TRBJ2-2, with D possibly matching TRBD2 (5 bases). The V gene's germline CDR1 is MNHEY and CDR2 SVGAGI. There are 12 residues in the CDR3. Trimming cost V 6 bases and J 5 bases, with 7 bases left between them. The CDR3 loop is CASRRRTGELFF. CDR3 nucleotides: TGTGCCAGCAGGCGGAGGACCGGGGAGCTGTTTTTT.

This clonotype occurred many times. This chain joins TRBV18 and TRBJ1-1; TRBD1 is a possible D gene (5 bases). Germline V CDR1 and CDR2: KGHSH, LQKENI. The CDR3 totals 11 residues. Trimming left V 4 bases short and J 7 bases short, with 7 bases between. Here the CDR3 reads CASSQDSEAFF. In DNA, the CDR3 is TGTGCCAGCTCACAAGACAGTGAAGCTTTCTTT.